This T cell receptor beta chain came from a study of blood T cells in healthy people across ages (dated by TCRdb to the mid-2010s). About the investigation overall: In model experiments, roughly one uniquely barcoded TCR beta cDNA molecule per two T cells was captured by template switching. Using the same blood draw, the study looked at two additional independent replicas of 1 million unique cDNA reads for two donors, one aged 18 to 29 and the other aged 80 or older. To avoid experimental bias, donors of different ages were spread randomly across the sequencing lanes. Donors were grouped into four age groups: young (average 16 years), middle-aged (roughly 38), aged (about 60) and long-lived (less than 85). The study measured age-related changes in TCR beta repertoire diversity using deep sequencing normalized with unique cDNA molecular identifiers.

This clonotype has more than one count but fewer than ten. The antigen it recognizes is unknown. No clone much larger than this one lies a single base away; base qualities are absent. Results and caveats for the whole study, not just this receptor: Compared with the aged group, more naive CD4+ T cells, fewer expanded clones and increased TCR diversity were shown by the long-lived group, suggesting age selection. Total diversity estimates from one million sequenced T cells were considered lower bounds and underestimates. Because donor CMV infection status was unknown, age-related changes in expanded clonotypes were potentially confounded. A strong correlation was found between observed TCR beta diversity and the percentage of naive T cells measured by flow cytometry. As age increased, observed TCR beta diversity per million T cells dropped in a roughly linear way, and a significant reduction was already evident by age about 40. Conclusive comparison of naive and antigen-experienced compartments was prevented by the profiling of bulk unsorted PBMCs.

Donors were 39 systemically healthy Caucasian individuals from Russia aged 6 to 90 years. Around 10 milliliters of peripheral blood were drawn from each donor into EDTA-treated Vacutainer tubes. Ficoll-Paque density-gradient centrifugation was used to isolate PBMCs, with at least 6.5 million per sample. Total RNA, at least 6 micrograms per sample, was extracted from PBMCs with Trizol reagent. The percentages of naive CD45RAhigh/CD27high T cells were determined by flow cytometry on a PBMC aliquot from every donor. The library was generated by 5' RACE. Sequencing took place on an Illumina HiSeq 2500. A second PCR of about 6 to 11 cycles was run with a J-beta primer mix and a sample-barcoded 5' primer. A template-switch 5' adaptor carrying 12 random nucleotides introduced a unique molecular identifier onto each TCR beta cDNA molecule. Each sample yielded at least 2.5 million CDR3-containing paired-end reads. All of the RNA was converted into first-strand cDNA using the Mint cDNA synthesis kit, with a TRBC-specific oligonucleotide serving as the primer. Following uracil-DNA glycosylase treatment, all cDNA underwent a first 18-cycle PCR with the universal primers M1SS and BC2_uni_R. In the original analysis: For normalization, 1 million high-quality reads, each with a distinct molecular identifier, were randomly selected from each sample. Instead of being binned into consensus sequences, reads that shared molecular identifiers were thrown out. MiTCR, with a Q25 quality threshold and the strictest error-elimination algorithm, was used for CDR3 identification, clonotype clustering and error correction. A nonparametric unseen species model with Euler transformation was used to estimate a lower bound on total TCR beta diversity. TCRdb handled the public reads itself, with Q25 trimming in fastp and clone calling in MiXCR, and kept productive beta chains. Under each unique CDR3 protein, matching rows form one entry showing the most common genes and DNA. Clone size and V and J calls follow TCRdb, not the original study. Here the sample has a few hundred thousand distinct CDR3 sequences; 27% occur a single time. The leading ten clones occupy approximately 17% of the sample.

This receptor was obtained from a woman between 65 and 79 years old in good health. What was sequenced was blood.

CDR3 protein: CASSYKGDGYTF. The nucleotide sequence is given as TGTGCCAGCAGTTACAAAGGGGATGGCTACACCTTC. The receptor chain draws on TRBV6-5 and TRBJ1-2; a tentative D call is TRBD1 (5 bases match). The germline V gene specifies MNHEY as CDR1 and SVGAGI as CDR2. V drops 2 bases and J drops 6 bases, leaving 7 bases in between. From its cysteine to its phenylalanine, the CDR3 spans 12 amino acids. The only DNA kept is the CDR3, 36 bases in frame from the first base.